One sample yielded the 28 T cell receptor beta chains listed below, sequenced in a study of cytotoxic CD8 clonotypes in ibrutinib-treated CLL. Method: immunoSEQ multiplex PCR; TCRdb's copy keeps in-frame clones and lacks some. This table has 11,000 to 15,000 clones, over 50% appearing once. Here the sequenced sample was PBMCs, taken at a roughly 22-month disease-progression time point, from a patient treated with ibrutinib. Source of these receptors: a human donor with chronic lymphocytic leukemia.

This chain connects TRBV5-1 to TRBJ2-2, with D possibly being TRBD1 or TRBD2 (5 bases each). The CDR3 runs to 12 residues. CDR1 is SGHRS, CDR2 YFSETQ, per germline. The germline V and J ends were trimmed by 0 bases and 11 bases, with 8 bases remaining between them. The CDR3 spells CASSLVGVELFF. The DNA for the CDR3 is TGCGCCAGCAGCTTGGTGGGGGTTGAGCTGTTTTTT.

The V call is TRBV18, the J call TRBJ1-6; D is unclear. CDR3 size: 20 residues. The germline V gene encodes CDR1 KGHSH and CDR2 LQKENI. The V end lost 2 bases, the J end lost 7 bases, and 27 bases lay between the germline ends. The CDR3 protein is CASSPFPLTEGNLGNSPLHF. CDR3 coding DNA: TGTGCCAGCTCACCATTCCCCCTGACCGAGGGAAACCTGGGGAATTCACCCCTCCACTTT.

By proportion, this clone is medium-sized. The genes are TRBV11-2 and TRBJ2-7; the D call may be TRBD1 or TRBD2 (5 bases each). The CDR3 length is 11 residues. Germline loops: CDR1 SGHAT, CDR2 FQNNGV. The V end lost 4 bases, the J end lost 7 bases, and 8 bases lay between the germline ends. The CDR3, as DNA: TGTGCCAGCAGCTCGGGACCGGAGCAGTACTTC. Its protein product is CASSSGPEQYF.

The V gene is TRBV4-1, the J gene TRBJ2-1; 9 positions agree with TRBD1. V was clipped by 7 bases and J by 3 bases; unmatched bases: 4. CDR3 length: 14 amino acids. Germline assignment: CDR1 MGHRA and CDR2 YSYEKL. The CDR3 DNA follows: TGCGCCAGCACACGGGGACAGGGCTACAATGAGCAGTTCTTC. Translation: CASTRGQGYNEQFF.

The rearrangement uses TRBV21-1 and TRBJ2-1; TRBD2, the table's D call, was not compared with the DNA. TRBV21-1 is classified as a pseudogene. The CDR3 runs 13 residues. Here the CDR3 DNA reads TGTGCCAGCAGCGCGGGCTCCTACAATGAGCAGTTCTTC. The encoded protein is CASSAGSYNEQFF.

Only one count was recorded for this clone. The chain combines TRBV6-6 with TRBJ2-2, with TRBD2 matching 8 bases. CDR1 and CDR2 from the germline V gene are MNHNY and SVGAGI (reference sequence). The CDR3 runs to 16 residues. J was trimmed by 4 bases and V by 6 bases; bases with no gene match: 10. DNA for the CDR3: TGTGCCAGCAGCCCTCCCGGGAGGGGCGGCACCGGGGAGCTGTTTTTT. Encoded protein: CASSPPGRGGTGELFF.

This clone appeared a few times. This chain links TRBV6-5 with TRBJ1-2; D unclear. The CDR3 runs to 11 residues. Trimming removed 2 bases at V and 8 bases at J, with 6 bases between. Germline values: CDR1 MNHEY, CDR2 SVGAGI. The CDR3 region is CASSYGRGYTF. Here the CDR3 DNA reads TGTGCCAGCAGTTACGGGAGGGGCTACACCTTC.

Only one count was recorded for this clone. The chain couples TRBV5-4 to TRBJ1-3; TRBD1 might be the D (5 bases). Per germline, CDR1 SGHNT and CDR2 YYREEE (reference sequence). Between the trimmed V and J ends, which lost 4 bases and 0 bases, there was a span of 14 bases. The CDR3 is 16 residues long. CDR3 sequence: CASSEGTGRSGNTIYF. The CDR3 region has the DNA TGTGCCAGCAGCGAAGGGACGGGACGCTCTGGAAACACCATATATTTT.

CDR3 bases: TGCGCCAGCAGCTTGATTTTGGACAGACAAGAGACCCAGTACTTC. This gives the protein CASSLILDRQETQYF. The V and J genes are TRBV5-1 and TRBJ2-5; a possible D gene is TRBD1 (6 bases). CDR3 length equals 15 residues. Germline values: CDR1 SGHRS, CDR2 YFSETQ. V dropped 1 base and J dropped 2 bases, with 12 bases sitting between them.

The CDR3 DNA reads TGTGCCTGGGGGACAGGCTATGGCTACACCTTC. Protein: CAWGTGYGYTF. The chain carries TRBV30 and TRBJ1-2; 8 nucleotides match TRBD1. The CDR3 consists of 11 residues. J gave up 4 bases and V 5 bases, and 0 bases lay outside the gene matches. CDR1 and CDR2 (germline): GTSNPN, SVGIG (reference sequence).

This CDR3 is CSARRGPEAFF. The CDR3 DNA sequence: TGCAGTGCTAGGAGGGGACCTGAAGCTTTCTTT. The chain couples TRBV20-1 to TRBJ1-1; weak D call: TRBD1 (5 bases). The CDR3 has 11 amino acids. Germline V CDR1 and CDR2: DFQATT, SNEGSKA (reference sequence). Trimming cost V 3 bases and J 6 bases, with 8 bases left between them.

The chain uses TRBV29-1 and TRBJ2-2; D may be TRBD1 or TRBD2 (5 bases each). CDR3 length: 13 residues. Germline V gene sequence: CDR1 SQVTM, CDR2 ANQGSEA. Trimming left V 4 bases short and J 3 bases short, with 9 bases between. The CDR3 DNA is TGCAGCGTTGTAACGGGACACACCGGGGAGCTGTTTTTT. Translation gives CSVVTGHTGELFF.

This clone was observed a handful of times. An end of the junction differs from the germline gene, which may be a read error. The chain uses TRBV2 and TRBJ2-3, with D perhaps being TRBD1 or TRBD2 (5 bases each). Germline V gives CDR1 SNHLY, CDR2 FYNNEI. The CDR3 sequence is 14 residues long. This CDR3 is CATRGPTRPDTQYF. CDR3 in DNA: TGTGCCACCCGGGGCCCTACTAGACCAGACACGCAGTATTTT.

The V gene is TRBV19, the J gene TRBJ2-3; D unresolved. The V end was cut by 7 bases, the J end by 6 bases, with 8 bases between. The CDR3 runs to 11 residues. Per the germline V gene, CDR1 is LNHDA and CDR2 is SQIVND (reference sequence). The CDR3 reads CASKIVDTQYF. The CDR3 bases are TGTGCCAGTAAGATTGTGGATACGCAGTATTTT. Based on the CDR3 plus reference TRBV19 and TRBJ2-3, the full variable domain is DGGITQSPKYLFRKEGQNVTLSCEQNLNHDAMYWYRQDPGQGLRLIYYSQIVNDFQKGDIAEGYSVSREKKESFPLTVTSAQKNPTAFYLCASKIVDTQYFGPGTRLTVL.

The chain links TRBV4-1 to TRBJ1-4; TRBD1 might be the D (5 bases). Germline V CDR1 and CDR2: MGHRA, YSYEKL. This CDR3 spans 15 amino acids. Trimming removed 2 bases at V and 6 bases at J, with 13 bases between. The CDR3 DNA reads TGCGCCAGCAGCCAATCCGGGGGAACGCATGAAAAACTGTTTTTT. Translation: CASSQSGGTHEKLFF.

The V call is TRBV20-1, the J call TRBJ2-1, with D perhaps TRBD2 (5 bases). Looked up from germline, CDR1 is DFQATT and CDR2 is SNEGSKA (reference sequence). Trimming took 4 bases from V and 7 from J, leaving 8 bases between them. The CDR3 runs to 11 residues. The CDR3 DNA sequence: TGCAGTGCTACCACGGGGAATGAGCAGTTCTTC. Encoded protein: CSATTGNEQFF.

The chain employs TRBV5-4 and TRBJ2-5; 8 nucleotides match TRBD2. V trimming: 4 bases; J trimming: 5 bases; junction bases outside the gene matches: 13. The CDR3 is 16 amino acids. CDR1 is SGHNT and CDR2 is YYREEE in the germline V gene (reference sequence). The CDR3 DNA follows: TGTGCCAGCAGCCCAAATACGGGGGGGGCGCGGGAGACCCAGTACTTC. It yields the protein CASSPNTGGARETQYF.

This clone has at least ten counts. The genes are TRBV19 and TRBJ2-5, with D perhaps TRBD2 (6 bases). Germline V gives CDR1 LNHDA, CDR2 SQIVND (reference sequence). The V end was cut by 6 bases, the J end by 1 base, with 9 bases between. The CDR3 is 13 amino acids. CDR3 DNA: TGTGCCAGTAGGGCGGGGATCCAAGAGACCCAGTACTTC. Residues: CASRAGIQETQYF.

This clone came up a few times. DNA for the CDR3: TGCGCCAGCAGTGAGTCAGGGCGGCCCGGGGAGCAGTACTTC. Encoded protein: CASSESGRPGEQYF. The chain uses TRBV10-1 and TRBJ2-7; no clear D gene. V was pared by 0 bases and J by 7 bases, with 13 bases between. This CDR3 is built from 14 residues. Germline CDR1 reads WNHNN; CDR2 reads SYGVQD (reference sequence).

The rearrangement links TRBV7-6 to TRBJ2-7, with D perhaps TRBD1 or TRBD2 (5 bases each). V lost 5 bases, J lost 3 bases, and 17 bases lay in between. Germline V gene sequence: CDR1 SGHVS, CDR2 FNYEAQ. This CDR3 region has 15 residues. CDR3 nucleotides: TGTGCCAGCAGCCCGGGGACGGACGCTAGCTACGAGCAGTACTTC. Translated: CASSPGTDASYEQYF.

This clone was found many times. The V gene is TRBV29-1, the J gene TRBJ2-3, with 9 bases fitting TRBD2. Germline V gene sequence: CDR1 SQVTM, CDR2 ANQGSEA. The CDR3 covers 15 residues. Trimming cost V 4 bases and J 2 bases; bases outside gene matches: 7. Written as DNA, the CDR3 is TGCAGCGTTGTGGTAGCGGGGGCCGCCACAGATACGCAGTATTTT. It encodes CSVVVAGAATDTQYF.

There are a few counts of this clone. The J gene is TRBJ2-7, the V gene TRBV5-4; D may match TRBD1 or TRBD2 (6 bases each). The CDR3 is made up of 14 amino acids. In germline, CDR1 is SGHNT, CDR2 YYREEE (reference sequence). V was pared by 7 bases and J by 0 bases, with 14 bases between. The CDR3 spells CASSGDIGSYEQYF. The CDR3 DNA reads as TGTGCCAGCTCGGGGGACATAGGCTCCTACGAGCAGTACTTC.

By share, this clone counts as medium-sized. The chain couples TRBV25-1 to TRBJ1-1, with TRBD1 matching over 8 bases. Looked up from germline, CDR1 is MGHDK and CDR2 is SYGVNS. Losses at the gene ends were 3 bases for V and 4 bases for J; bases not matched to a gene: 7. The CDR3 is 15 amino acids. Here the CDR3 DNA reads TGTGCCAGCAGTGAGTCTAGGGACAGGATCACTGAAGCTTTCTTT. This encodes CASSESRDRITEAFF.

V is TRBV29-1 and J is TRBJ2-2, with a weak D call TRBD1 (6 bases). The CDR3 consists of 14 residues. CDR1 and CDR2 (germline): SQVTM, ANQGSEA. Trimming removed 0 bases from V and 4 bases from J, with 9 bases in between. CDR3 in DNA: TGCAGCGTTGAAGACAAGGGGGTCACCGGGGAGCTGTTTTTT. Protein product: CSVEDKGVTGELFF.

This sequence joins TRBV19 and TRBJ2-6; no definite D call. The CDR3 has 15 residues. V dropped 1 base and J dropped 0 bases, with 4 bases sitting between them. The germline gives CDR1 LNHDA, CDR2 SQIVND (reference sequence). CDR3 in DNA: TGTGCCAGTAGTATAGCGGACTCTGGGGCCAACGTCCTGACTTTC. It is translated as CASSIADSGANVLTF.

The rearrangement links TRBV5-4 to TRBJ1-6, with D maybe TRBD1 (6 bases). Germline V gene data show CDR1 as SGHNT and CDR2 as YYREEE (reference sequence). The length of the CDR3 is 13 residues. Deletions cut 4 bases from V and 8 bases from J, with 10 bases between. In DNA, the CDR3 is TGTGCCAGCAGCAGTAACAGGGATTCACCCCTCCACTTT. Translating gives CASSSNRDSPLHF.

The sample holds a few counts of this clone. The chain is built from TRBV11-2 and TRBJ1-2, with 8 bases lining up with TRBD1. Trimming took 5 bases from V and 8 from J; bases not matched to a gene: 4. The germline gives CDR1 SGHAT, CDR2 FQNNGV. The CDR3 is 12 amino acids. CDR3 DNA: TGTGCCAGCAGCGCGACAGGGGACGGCTACACCTTC. This gives the protein CASSATGDGYTF.

Within the sample, this clone is medium-sized. The chain couples TRBV2 to TRBJ1-1; D unresolved. V lost 7 bases, J lost 1 base, and 1 base lay in between. CDR1 and CDR2 (germline): SNHLY, FYNNEI. The CDR3 covers 10 residues. The CDR3 loop is CASKNTEAFF. DNA of the CDR3: TGTGCCAGCAAGAACACTGAAGCTTTCTTT.